This entry lists 21 T cell receptor beta chains sequenced from one sample in a study of blood T cell repertoires in COVID-19. Here immunoSEQ multiplex PCR was the method, and the copy in TCRdb shows in-frame clones only, minus some. The table lists over 150,000 clones, about four fifths of them singletons, with 3.5% to 4.5% in the top ten. Specimen: peripheral blood. The receptor source for this set is a woman aged 80 or over with acute or convalescent COVID-19.

This clone was detected only once. The V and J genes are TRBV7-9 and TRBJ1-1, with 8 positions matching TRBD1. CDR3 length equals 15 residues. The V and J ends lost 1 base and 1 base, in that order; junction bases with no gene match: 2. Per germline, CDR1 SEHNR and CDR2 FQNEAQ (reference sequence). In nucleotides, the CDR3 is TGTGCCAGCAGCTTAGGGGACAGGCGGAACACTGAAGCTTTCTTT. This gives the protein CASSLGDRRNTEAFF.

V and J are TRBV5-1 and TRBJ1-2, with D perhaps matching TRBD1 (5 bases). Germline CDR1 and CDR2: SGHRS and YFSETQ. With 1 base removed from V and 8 bases from J, the gap between germline ends came to 18 bases. The CDR3 spans 15 residues. In DNA, the CDR3 is TGCGCCAGCAGCTTGAGTGGCGGGACGGAAGGGGGCTACACCTTC. Translated, it gives CASSLSGGTEGGYTF.

The table lists this clone with a few counts. The DNA of the CDR3 is TGTGCCAGCAGTACTACAGGGGAGGCTGAAGCTTTCTTT. Amino acid sequence: CASSTTGEAEAFF. The genes are TRBV6-5 and TRBJ1-1; 7 positions agree with TRBD1. Per germline, CDR1 MNHEY and CDR2 SVGAGI. V was pared by 5 bases and J by 6 bases, with 6 bases of the junction left unmatched. This CDR3 contains 13 residues.

This sequence joins TRBV5-1 and TRBJ2-3, with D maybe TRBD2 (6 bases). Trimming removed 3 bases at V and 4 bases at J, with 12 bases between. The CDR3 contains 14 residues. Germline loops: CDR1 SGHRS, CDR2 YFSETQ. The CDR3 region has the DNA TGCGCCAGCAGCTACAGACTAGTGGCAGATACGCAGTATTTT. Its protein is CASSYRLVADTQYF.

The chain uses TRBV5-6 and TRBJ1-5, with D unresolved. The CDR3 consists of 14 residues. Trimming removed 3 bases from V and 0 bases from J, with 7 bases in between. Germline CDR1 is SGHDT and CDR2 is YYEEEE. Written as DNA, the CDR3 is TGTGCCAGCAGCTCCCCGGGTAGCAATCAGCCCCAGCATTTT. Residues: CASSSPGSNQPQHF.

This chain joins TRBV19 and TRBJ1-1, with D unclear. The CDR3 runs to 14 residues. Trimming cost V 4 bases and J 5 bases, with 14 bases left between them. Germline CDR1 LNHDA, CDR2 SQIVND (reference sequence). CDR3 residues: CASSTSTALTEAFF. CDR3 sequence (DNA): TGTGCCAGTAGTACTTCTACCGCGCTGACTGAAGCTTTCTTT.

This clone was found once. The chain recombines TRBV12-3 or TRBV12-4 with TRBJ2-2; 7 bases fit TRBD1. Unmatched junction bases numbered 5, after V lost 6 bases and J lost 7 bases. The CDR3 consists of 13 residues. CDR3 in DNA: TGTGCCAGCAGGGGACAGATTGGCGGGGAGCTGTTTTTT. As protein: CASRGQIGGELFF.

This chain connects TRBV18 to TRBJ1-4, with 8 bases lining up with TRBD1. The CDR3 has 14 amino acids. Germline V gene lookup returns CDR1 KGHSH and CDR2 LQKENI. V was pared by 10 bases and J by 0 bases, with 4 bases of the junction left unmatched. The CDR3 here is CATSDRATNEKLFF. The CDR3 DNA is TGTGCCACCTCGGACAGGGCAACTAATGAAAAACTGTTTTTT.

This clone was seen just once. This chain uses TRBV20-1 with TRBJ2-3; D remains unclear. The CDR3 is 13 residues long. Germline V lookup: CDR1 DFQATT, CDR2 SNEGSKA (reference sequence). Trimming removed 3 bases from V and 0 bases from J, with 7 bases in between. CDR3 protein: CSASHSSTDTQYF. The CDR3 coding sequence is TGCAGTGCTAGTCACAGTAGCACAGATACGCAGTATTTT.

The gene calls are TRBV9 and TRBJ2-5; unclear D gene. The ends were cut back, 0 bases at V and 5 bases at J, with 17 bases in the middle. The CDR3 is 16 amino acids. Germline V gene data show CDR1 as SGDLS and CDR2 as YYNGEE. The CDR3 region has the DNA TGTGCCAGCAGCGTAGGTTCGGGTCGCCGTTTCGAGACCCAGTACTTC. Translation gives CASSVGSGRRFETQYF.

CDR3 region: CASSTRTGGARNTIYF. CDR3 coding DNA: TGTGCCAGCAGCACGAGGACAGGGGGTGCGAGAAACACCATATATTTT. The chain employs TRBV7-9 and TRBJ1-3; 10 nucleotides line up with TRBD1. The J segment lost 5 bases and the V segment lost 5 bases, leaving 9 bases of the junction unmatched. Germline V CDR1 and CDR2: SEHNR, FQNEAQ (reference sequence). The CDR3 consists of 16 residues.

This chain joins TRBV18 and TRBJ1-1, with TRBD1 matching 9 bases. The CDR3 spans 14 residues. The V and J ends lost 4 bases and 1 base, in that order; junction bases with no gene match: 1. Germline assignment: CDR1 KGHSH and CDR2 LQKENI. CDR3 sequence reads: CASSQGQGNTEAFF. In DNA form, the CDR3 reads TGTGCCAGCTCACAGGGACAGGGGAACACTGAAGCTTTCTTT.

V usage is TRBV7-9 and J usage is TRBJ2-5; TRBD1 aligns across 9 bases. The CDR3 is 14 residues long. V shed 2 bases, J shed 4 bases, and the junction held 2 bases outside the gene matches. Per germline, CDR1 SEHNR and CDR2 FQNEAQ (reference sequence). Written as DNA, the CDR3 is TGTGCCAGCAGCTTAATGGGACAGGGAGAGACCCAGTACTTC. Translation: CASSLMGQGETQYF.

This chain joins TRBV18 and TRBJ1-3; 7 bases line up with TRBD1. Germline V lookup: CDR1 KGHSH, CDR2 LQKENI. The CDR3 totals 18 residues. The V and J ends lost 3 bases and 0 bases, in that order; junction bases with no gene match: 11. CDR3 loop: CASSPTPGQIFSGNTIYF. Here the CDR3 DNA reads TGTGCCAGCTCACCTACACCGGGACAGATCTTCTCTGGAAACACCATATATTTT.

The V call is TRBV5-5, the J call TRBJ2-7, with D perhaps matching TRBD1 (5 bases). V was cut by 7 bases and J by 4 bases, with 12 bases left in between. CDR1 is SGHKS and CDR2 is YYEKEE in the germline V gene (reference sequence). The CDR3 runs to 12 residues. Here the CDR3 DNA reads TGTGCCAGCTCTACAGGAAAATACGAGCAGTACTTC. Its translation is CASSTGKYEQYF.

The chain couples TRBV6-2 or TRBV6-3 to TRBJ2-7, with D possibly being TRBD1 or TRBD2 (6 bases each). The V end was cut by 6 bases, the J end by 2 bases, with 20 bases between. Germline V gives CDR1 MNHEY, CDR2 SVGEGT. The CDR3 runs to 16 residues. CDR3 DNA sequence: TGTGCCAGCAGCCGGGGGCCCTCAGGTCCGACCTACGAGCAGTACTTC. Its protein is CASSRGPSGPTYEQYF.

This clone was seen once. The chain has TRBV4-1 and TRBJ2-1; 9 nucleotides align to TRBD2. CDR1 and CDR2 (germline): MGHRA, YSYEKL. This CDR3 has 16 residues. V dropped 1 base and J dropped 2; count of bases not matched to a gene: 3. CDR3 protein: CASSQGSSGAYNEQFF. In DNA, the CDR3 is TGCGCCAGCAGCCAAGGGTCTAGCGGGGCCTACAATGAGCAGTTCTTC.

This rearrangement joins TRBV27 to TRBJ2-3, with TRBD2 matching over 9 bases. J gave up 2 bases and V 6 bases, and 12 bases lay outside the gene matches. The CDR3 loop spans 17 amino acids. The germline V gene encodes CDR1 MNHEY and CDR2 SMNVEV (reference sequence). The DNA of the CDR3 is TGTGCCAGCAGCCCGTCGGTCCTAGCGGGGAACACAGATACGCAGTATTTT. It yields the protein CASSPSVLAGNTDTQYF.

This rearrangement joins TRBV18 to TRBJ1-1, with a possible D match to TRBD1 (6 bases). Trimming stripped 3 bases from V and 0 bases from J, with 11 bases between. Germline V gives CDR1 KGHSH, CDR2 LQKENI. The CDR3 has 15 amino acids. The CDR3 here is CASSPGQNMNTEAFF. Here the CDR3 DNA reads TGTGCCAGCTCACCCGGACAGAACATGAACACTGAAGCTTTCTTT.

This chain connects TRBV7-2 to TRBJ2-3; TRBD2 aligns across 11 bases. The V segment lost 3 bases and the J segment 3 bases; nucleotides outside the gene matches: 2. The CDR3 runs 15 residues. The V gene's germline CDR1 is SGHTA and CDR2 FQGNSA. The chain's CDR3 is CASSFTSGGTDTQYF. The CDR3 DNA reads as TGTGCCAGCAGCTTCACTAGCGGGGGTACAGATACGCAGTATTTT.

In this sample, this clone turned up once. The V call is TRBV7-7, the J call TRBJ2-1; 9 nucleotides agree with TRBD2. The CDR3 consists of 17 residues. With 5 bases clipped from V and 10 bases from J, the junction kept 18 bases outside the gene matches. Germline V gives CDR1 SSHAT, CDR2 FNYEAQ (reference sequence). The CDR3 nucleotides are TGTGCCAGCAGCCCTTCCGTGACTAGCGGAAAAGCGGGGGAGCAGTTCTTC. Translating it yields CASSPSVTSGKAGEQFF.